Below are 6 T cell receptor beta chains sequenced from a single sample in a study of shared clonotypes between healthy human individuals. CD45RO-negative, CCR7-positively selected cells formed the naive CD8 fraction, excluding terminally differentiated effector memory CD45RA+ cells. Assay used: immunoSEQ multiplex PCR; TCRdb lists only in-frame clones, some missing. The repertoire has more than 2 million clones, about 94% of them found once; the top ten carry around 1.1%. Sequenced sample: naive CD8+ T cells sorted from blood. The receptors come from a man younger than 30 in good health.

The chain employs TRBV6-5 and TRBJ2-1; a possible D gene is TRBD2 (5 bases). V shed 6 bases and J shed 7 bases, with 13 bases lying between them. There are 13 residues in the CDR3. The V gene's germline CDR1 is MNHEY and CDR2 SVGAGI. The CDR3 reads CASSLSEGNEQFF. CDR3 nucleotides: TGTGCCAGCAGCCTCAGCGAGGGAAATGAGCAGTTCTTC.

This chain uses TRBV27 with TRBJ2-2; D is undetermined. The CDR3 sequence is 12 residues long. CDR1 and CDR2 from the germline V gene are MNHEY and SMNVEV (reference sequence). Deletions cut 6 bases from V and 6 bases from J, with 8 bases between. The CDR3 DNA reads TGTGCCAGCAGAACCGCCCCCGGGGAGCTGTTTTTT. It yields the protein CASRTAPGELFF.

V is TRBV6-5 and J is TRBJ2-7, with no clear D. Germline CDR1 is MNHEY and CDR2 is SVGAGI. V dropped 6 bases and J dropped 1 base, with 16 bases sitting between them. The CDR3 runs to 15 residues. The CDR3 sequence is CASSNGLGISYEQYF. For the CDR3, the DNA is TGTGCCAGCAGCAATGGATTGGGTATTTCCTACGAGCAGTACTTC.

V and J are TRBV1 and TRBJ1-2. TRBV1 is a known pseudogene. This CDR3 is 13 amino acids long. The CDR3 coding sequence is TGCACCAGCAGCCTTCCAGCTGCGTATGGCTACACCTTC. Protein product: CTSSLPAAYGYTF.

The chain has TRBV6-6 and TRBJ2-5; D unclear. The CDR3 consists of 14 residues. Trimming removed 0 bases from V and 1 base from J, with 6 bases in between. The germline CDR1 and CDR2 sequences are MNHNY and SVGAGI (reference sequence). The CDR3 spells CASSYSPTQETQYF. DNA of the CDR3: TGTGCCAGCAGTTACTCCCCGACCCAAGAGACCCAGTACTTC.

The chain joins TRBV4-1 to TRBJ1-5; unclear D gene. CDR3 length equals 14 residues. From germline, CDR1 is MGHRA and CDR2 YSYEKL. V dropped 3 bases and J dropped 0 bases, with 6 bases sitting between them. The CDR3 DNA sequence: TGCGCCAGCAGCCAGTCGGTTAGCAATCAGCCCCAGCATTTT. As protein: CASSQSVSNQPQHF.